This T cell receptor beta chain was documented in a study of cytomegalovirus exposure and HLA in healthy donors. On this clone itself: Its specificity is not known.

Every donor was a healthy person donating bone marrow. Primers included in the PCR were 60 Vbeta and 13 Jbeta primers. Per the original methods: Counted up in a later analysis, unique TCR beta chains came to about 80 million, with around 10 million shared. The data were produced by immunoSEQ multiplex PCR, yet TCRdb's version contains in-frame clones alone and is incomplete. The D gene and trimming were derived from the DNA, and the V and J assignments and clone size from that table. The sample shows about 100,000 clones, around 80% of them seen only once. Study-wide results and caveats: Sequencing depth roughly uniform across donors was assumed in presence/absence analyses. Earlier analysis yielded a pattern in which most TCR beta V segments were productive about 90% or about 30% of the time.

The sequenced sample consisted of PBMCs. The TCR sequence derives from a man aged 35 to 55 in good health and CMV-seropositive.

CDR3 residues: CASSYSEGTEAFF. In DNA, the CDR3 is TGTGCCAGCAGTTACTCGGAGGGCACTGAAGCTTTCTTT. J is TRBJ1-1 and V is TRBV6-6; no clear D gene. CDR3 length: 13 residues. Germline CDR1 is MNHNY and CDR2 is SVGAGI (reference sequence). V was cut by 0 bases and J by 4 bases, with 6 bases left in between.